This T cell receptor (beta chain) was identified during a study of control samples from healthy donors and cancer patients. The data were produced by immunoSEQ multiplex PCR, yet TCRdb's version contains in-frame clones alone and is incomplete. The sample lists fewer than 100,000 clones, 82% occurring once. This CDR3 spans 13 amino acids. The germline V gene has CDR1 SGHDN and CDR2 FVKESK. Trimming stripped 2 bases from V and 0 bases from J, with 5 bases between. The J gene is TRBJ2-7, the V gene TRBV14; D is unresolved. The receptor's source is a woman aged 60-75 years in good health. Specimen: blood. As DNA, the CDR3 is TGTGCCAGCAGCCAAACATTCTCCTACGAGCAGTACTTC. Its protein is CASSQTFSYEQYF.